This entry lists 14 T cell receptor beta chains sequenced from one sample in a study of long-term antiretroviral therapy in people with HIV. The assay, immunoSEQ v3.0, was run at survey level. The data were produced by immunoSEQ multiplex PCR, yet TCRdb's version contains in-frame clones alone and is incomplete. The repertoire includes over 25,000 clones, about 97% of them detected once, and 1.9% sits in the top ten. Source: unsorted PBMCs, taken 7.6 years after starting antiretroviral therapy. The receptors here all came from a man aged 25-45 years with HIV.

The V gene is TRBV19, the J gene TRBJ2-2, with D uncertain. Trimming removed 10 bases at V and 1 base at J, with 10 bases between. This CDR3 region has 13 residues. Germline V gene data show CDR1 as LNHDA and CDR2 as SQIVND (reference sequence). This CDR3 reads CATLAENTGELFF. The CDR3 DNA follows: TGTGCCACCCTGGCCGAGAACACCGGGGAGCTGTTTTTT.

The chain combines TRBV9 with TRBJ2-6; maybe TRBD1 (7 bases). The CDR3 spans 17 residues. The V and J ends lost 3 bases and 0 bases respectively, with 13 bases between them. Germline V gene lookup returns CDR1 SGDLS and CDR2 YYNGEE. DNA of the CDR3: TGTGCCAGCAGCGCCCAGGGGGGCGGCTCTGGGGCCAACGTCCTGACTTTC. It encodes CASSAQGGGSGANVLTF.

The CDR3 DNA sequence: TGTGCCAGCCGCCCCCTAGGGGAGGGGGATTCACCCCTCCACTTT. As protein: CASRPLGEGDSPLHF. The rearrangement joins TRBV9 to TRBJ1-6; D might be TRBD1 (6 bases). V lost 7 bases to trimming and J lost 8 bases, with 19 bases between them. Looked up from germline, CDR1 is SGDLS and CDR2 is YYNGEE. This CDR3 has 15 residues.

In regard to this clone: A read error may produce the germline difference seen at one junction end. The genes are TRBV19 and TRBJ1-5; D is unresolved. The CDR3 is 12 residues long. Germline V gene lookup returns CDR1 LNHDA and CDR2 SQIVND (reference sequence). The CDR3 DNA is TGTGCCAGTAGTGTAGAAGATCAGCCCCAGCATTTT. It yields the protein CASSVEDQPQHF.

This chain connects TRBV18 to TRBJ2-1, with TRBD2 matching over 16 bases. The V segment lost 2 bases and the J segment 8 bases; nucleotides outside the gene matches: 6. The length of the CDR3 is 17 residues. Germline CDR1 and CDR2: KGHSH and LQKENI. The CDR3 reads CASSPMGLAGGPYEQFF. In DNA form, the CDR3 reads TGTGCCAGCTCACCAATGGGACTAGCGGGAGGGCCCTATGAGCAGTTCTTC.

The chain employs TRBV6-4 and TRBJ2-3; D is possibly TRBD2 (6 bases). The CDR3 sequence is 15 residues long. CDR1 is MRHNA and CDR2 is SNTAGT in the germline V gene. With 0 bases removed from V and 1 base from J, the gap between germline ends came to 8 bases. The CDR3 region is CASSDSSGGTDTQYF. The CDR3 bases are TGTGCCAGCAGTGACTCTAGCGGAGGCACAGATACGCAGTATTTT.

V usage is TRBV6-6 and J usage is TRBJ2-7, with 8 bases matching TRBD1. Germline V gives CDR1 MNHNY, CDR2 SVGAGI (reference sequence). The CDR3 totals 16 residues. V gave up 2 bases and J gave up 3 bases; unmatched junction bases: 9. Here the CDR3 DNA reads TGTGCCAGCAGTTACGGCACAGGGGGTATGGTCTACGAGCAGTACTTC. This codes for CASSYGTGGMVYEQYF.

The chain combines TRBV6-1 with TRBJ2-1, with a possible D match to TRBD1 (6 bases). The CDR3 runs to 13 residues. V was clipped by 5 bases and J by 10 bases, with 15 bases between them. The germline V gene encodes CDR1 MNHNS and CDR2 SASEGT. CDR3 protein: CASSSDSPTEQFF. For the CDR3, the DNA is TGTGCCAGCAGTTCGGACAGCCCGACCGAGCAGTTCTTC.

The chain recombines TRBV7-3 with TRBJ2-5; D might be TRBD1 (5 bases). The CDR3 consists of 15 residues. CDR1 is SGHTA, CDR2 FQGTGA, per germline. The germline V and J ends were trimmed by 1 base and 0 bases, with 9 bases remaining between them. In nucleotides, the CDR3 is TGTGCCAGCAGCTTAAATGCAGGGTACCAAGAGACCCAGTACTTC. This sequence encodes CASSLNAGYQETQYF.

This clone was detected once. The gene calls are TRBV19 and TRBJ1-1, with D perhaps TRBD1 (5 bases). In germline, CDR1 is LNHDA, CDR2 SQIVND (reference sequence). Deletions cut 4 bases from V and 1 base from J, with 16 bases between. There are 16 residues in the CDR3. The CDR3 sequence is CASSTNGRGRNTEAFF. The CDR3 DNA reads as TGTGCCAGTAGTACAAACGGCCGGGGACGGAACACTGAAGCTTTCTTT.

The V call is TRBV13, the J call TRBJ2-1; 11 bases map to TRBD2. The CDR3 is 20 residues long. V lost 4 bases, J lost 0 bases, and 14 bases stayed unmatched. From germline, CDR1 is PRHDT and CDR2 FYEKMQ (reference sequence). In DNA form, the CDR3 reads TGTGCCAGCAGCTCCCGACTAGCGGGATTAGGTTTACCCTCCTACAATGAGCAGTTCTTC. Protein product: CASSSRLAGLGLPSYNEQFF. Drawing the rest from reference TRBV13 and TRBJ2-1, the complete variable domain is AAGVIQSPRHLIKEKRETATLKCYPIPRHDTVYWYQQGPGQDPQFLISFYEKMQSDKGSIPDRFSAQQFSDYHSELNMSSLELGDSALYFCASSSRLAGLGLPSYNEQFFGPGTRLTVL.

The V call is TRBV10-3, the J call TRBJ2-7; 10 positions match TRBD2. Germline V gives CDR1 ENHRY, CDR2 SYGVKD. CDR3 length equals 13 residues. V trimming: 6 bases; J trimming: 3 bases; junction bases outside the gene matches: 2. DNA for the CDR3: TGTGCCATCAGCGGGACTAGCGACTACGAGCAGTACTTC. Translation gives CAISGTSDYEQYF.

The genes are TRBV19 and TRBJ1-2, with D possibly TRBD1 on 6 matching bases. V lost 3 bases and J 5 bases, leaving 13 bases between the germline ends. This CDR3 has 14 amino acids. CDR1 is LNHDA, CDR2 SQIVND, per germline (reference sequence). The chain's CDR3 is CASSIAGEGYGYTF. DNA of the CDR3: TGTGCCAGTAGTATCGCAGGGGAGGGGTATGGCTACACCTTC.

The V call is TRBV13, the J call TRBJ2-1, with unresolved D. Trimming took 5 bases from V and 3 from J, leaving 14 bases between them. The CDR3 sequence is 15 residues long. CDR1 PRHDT and CDR2 FYEKMQ come from the germline V gene (reference sequence). The CDR3 sequence: CASSPFDYVYNEQFF. DNA for the CDR3: TGTGCCAGCAGCCCCTTCGATTATGTCTACAATGAGCAGTTCTTC.